This T cell receptor beta chain appears in the sequencing data of a study of blood T cells in healthy people across ages. With a J-beta primer mix and a sample-barcoded 5' primer, a second PCR ran about 7 to 11 cycles. TCRdb called the 5' RACE reads again in MiXCR, with one record for every CDR3 protein. The data show over 500,000 distinct CDR3 sequences, about 26% seen once. Germline V CDR1 and CDR2: SGHKS, YYEKEE (reference sequence). Trimming left V 4 bases short and J 7 bases short, with 18 bases between. The CDR3 runs 15 residues. This sample was shared with a second study, whose subject was T cells of mothers and their children. That work contributes: The donors comprised five or six children and their three healthy Caucasian mothers. Overlap in related mother-child pairs always slightly exceeded unrelated pairs, never significantly. No persistent microchimeric T cell clones were detected at roughly 100 clones per million clonotypes sensitivity.

This receptor was taken from a boy younger than 10 in good health. This chain joins TRBV5-5 and TRBJ1-5; possibly TRBD1 for D (6 bases). Input material: blood. The CDR3 coding sequence is TGTGCCAGCAGCAGACGGTTTGTCGGGGGCCAGCCCCAGCATTTT. Its translation: CASSRRFVGGQPQHF.